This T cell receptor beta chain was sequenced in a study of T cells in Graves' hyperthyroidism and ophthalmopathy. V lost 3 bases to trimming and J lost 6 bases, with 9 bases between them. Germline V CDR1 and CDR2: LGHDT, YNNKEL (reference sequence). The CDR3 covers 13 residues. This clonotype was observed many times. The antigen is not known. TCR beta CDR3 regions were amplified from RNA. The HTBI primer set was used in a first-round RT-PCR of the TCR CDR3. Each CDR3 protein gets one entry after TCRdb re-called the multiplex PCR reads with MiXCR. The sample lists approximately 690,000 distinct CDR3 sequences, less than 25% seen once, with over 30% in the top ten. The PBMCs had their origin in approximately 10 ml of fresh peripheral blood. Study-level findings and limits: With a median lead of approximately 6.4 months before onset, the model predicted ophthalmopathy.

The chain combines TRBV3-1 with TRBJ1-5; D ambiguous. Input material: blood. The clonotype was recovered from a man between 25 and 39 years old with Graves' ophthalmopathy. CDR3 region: CASSHQDTQPQHF. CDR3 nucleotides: TGTGCCAGCAGCCATCAAGACACTCAGCCCCAGCATTTT.